Presented here are 18 T cell receptor beta chains from one specimen sequenced in a study of OX40 agonist ivuxolimab in advanced cancers. Preparation of the library involved the immunoSEQ multiplex PCR assay. What TCRdb holds here is the immuneACCESS table cut down to in-frame rearrangements. Part of the clones is not present; checked against another copy, under half of the missing clones reflect an unresolved V gene, and the others are unexplained. Present in this sample are about 23,000 clones, about nine tenths of which were seen just once. The ten largest make up roughly 30% of the sample. Sample: CD4+ or CD8+ T cells sorted from blood, taken in a trial of the OX40 agonist ivuxolimab. These TCRs come from an adult with an advanced solid tumor such as melanoma, head and neck, liver or kidney cancer.

CDR3 nucleotide sequence: TGTGCCAGCAGTTACTCGTCTCTGTTCGGCTACACCTTC. Translating gives CASSYSSLFGYTF. This sequence joins TRBV6-5 and TRBJ1-2; D uncertain. This CDR3 contains 13 residues. CDR1 and CDR2 from the germline V gene are MNHEY and SVGAGI. The ends were cut back, 0 bases at V and 8 bases at J, with 10 bases in the middle.

This clone was detected once. The J gene is TRBJ2-5, the V gene TRBV2, with D maybe TRBD1 (5 bases). Germline-derived CDR1 and CDR2 are SNHLY and FYNNEI. Between the trimmed V and J ends, which lost 3 bases and 8 bases, there was a span of 7 bases. The CDR3 has 11 residues. CDR3 DNA sequence: TGTGCCAGCAGTGAGACAGTAACCCAGTACTTC. Encoded protein: CASSETVTQYF.

The chain joins TRBV6-6 to TRBJ2-7; 9 bases match TRBD2. This CDR3 has 16 residues. Germline V CDR1 and CDR2: MNHNY, SVGAGI (reference sequence). V dropped 6 bases and J dropped 2; count of bases not matched to a gene: 11. CDR3 bases: TGTGCCAGCAGCCGATCGAGTCTAGCGGGAACCTACGAGCAGTACTTC. It is translated as CASSRSSLAGTYEQYF.

The rearrangement links TRBV19 to TRBJ1-3; D uncertain. The germline V and J ends were trimmed by 10 bases and 4 bases, with 14 bases remaining between them. Per the germline V gene, CDR1 is LNHDA and CDR2 is SQIVND (reference sequence). This CDR3 comprises 13 residues. This CDR3 is CATQRSGGNTIYF. The CDR3 DNA is TGTGCCACCCAGAGGTCGGGGGGAAACACCATATATTTT. Full variable domain (missing parts from reference TRBV19 and TRBJ1-3): DGGITQSPKYLFRKEGQNVTLSCEQNLNHDAMYWYRQDPGQGLRLIYYSQIVNDFQKGDIAEGYSVSREKKESFPLTVTSAQKNPTAFYLCATQRSGGNTIYFGEGSWLTVV.

This sequence joins TRBV11-1 and TRBJ2-7, with D possibly matching TRBD1 (5 bases). Germline V gene lookup returns CDR1 SGHAT and CDR2 FQDESV (reference sequence). V lost 4 bases and J 6 bases, leaving 10 bases between the germline ends. CDR3 length: 12 residues. The DNA for the CDR3 is TGTGCCAGCAGCTCAGACAGATCCGAGCAGTACTTC. Amino acid sequence: CASSSDRSEQYF. The variable domain in full, with the rest retrieved from reference TRBV11-1 and TRBJ2-7, is EAEVAQSPRYKITEKSQAVAFWCDPISGHATLYWYRQILGQGPELLVQFQDESVVDDSQLPKDRFSAERLKGVDSTLKIQPAELGDSAMYLCASSSDRSEQYFGPGTRLTVT.

The chain combines TRBV9 with TRBJ2-3; a weak D match, TRBD2 (6 bases). The CDR3 spans 17 residues. V was pared by 4 bases and J by 2 bases, with 20 bases between. Germline lookup yields CDR1 SGDLS and CDR2 YYNGEE. The CDR3 region has the DNA TGTGCCAGCAGCACTCGTCCCGGGACTCCACCCACAGATACGCAGTATTTT. Protein sequence: CASSTRPGTPPTDTQYF.

The genes are TRBV18 and TRBJ2-5; no clear D gene. Trimming pared 2 bases from V and 2 bases from J, leaving 6 bases between. The germline CDR1 and CDR2 sequences are KGHSH and LQKENI. The CDR3 runs 13 residues. CDR3 nucleotides: TGTGCCAGCTCACCAGAGGAGCAAGAGACCCAGTACTTC. Its translation: CASSPEEQETQYF.

The chain is built from TRBV7-9 and TRBJ2-1, with 8 nucleotides matching TRBD1. The CDR3 has 13 amino acids. Germline lookup yields CDR1 SEHNR and CDR2 FQNEAQ (reference sequence). Trimming removed 3 bases from V and 9 bases from J; junction bases left unmatched: 4. The DNA of the CDR3 is TGTGCCAGCAGCTTTTCCGGGACAGGTGAGCAGTTCTTC. It encodes CASSFSGTGEQFF.

This chain connects TRBV5-4 to TRBJ2-6; the D is unclear. V lost 4 bases to trimming and J lost 0 bases, with 8 bases between them. The CDR3 is 15 residues long. Germline CDR1 SGHNT, CDR2 YYREEE (reference sequence). The CDR3 loop reads CASSVASSGANVLTF. As DNA, the CDR3 is TGTGCCAGCAGCGTCGCTTCCTCTGGGGCCAACGTCCTGACTTTC.

The V gene is TRBV5-1, the J gene TRBJ1-1; unclear D gene. Deletions cut 4 bases from V and 1 base from J, with 8 bases between. CDR1 SGHRS and CDR2 YFSETQ come from the germline V gene. CDR3 size: 13 residues. CDR3 sequence: CASSTGSNTEAFF. Here the CDR3 DNA reads TGCGCCAGCAGCACCGGGTCGAACACTGAAGCTTTCTTT.

The chain links TRBV10-3 to TRBJ2-2; weak D call: TRBD1 (5 bases). The CDR3 runs 16 residues. CDR1 is ENHRY, CDR2 SYGVKD, per germline. Trimming cost V 7 bases and J 0 bases, with 15 bases left between them. As DNA, the CDR3 is TGTGCCATCACGTTCGGCGACAGAGCGAACACCGGGGAGCTGTTTTTT. It specifies CAITFGDRANTGELFF.

The V call is TRBV12-5, the J call TRBJ1-5; D is perhaps TRBD1 (6 bases). The germline V gene encodes CDR1 LGHNT and CDR2 FRNRAP. CDR3 size: 13 residues. V was cut by 5 bases and J by 11 bases, with 16 bases left in between. In nucleotides, the CDR3 is TGTGCTAGTGGTCCCTCCCCAGGGGATACCCAGCATTTT. It yields the protein CASGPSPGDTQHF.

This chain connects TRBV19 to TRBJ1-1; possibly TRBD1 for D (5 bases). CDR1 LNHDA and CDR2 SQIVND come from the germline V gene (reference sequence). Between the trimmed V and J ends, which lost 3 bases and 6 bases, there was a span of 20 bases. The CDR3 has 16 amino acids. The CDR3: CASSMGENRLSAEAFF. The CDR3 nucleotides are TGTGCCAGTAGTATGGGGGAGAACAGATTGTCCGCTGAAGCTTTCTTT.

This chain uses TRBV6-5 with TRBJ1-1, with D hard to call. CDR1 is MNHEY, CDR2 SVGAGI, per germline. CDR3 length: 14 amino acids. V was cut by 4 bases and J by 2 bases, with 11 bases left in between. In nucleotides, the CDR3 is TGTGCCAGCAGTTCTCTAGGACTAAACACTGAAGCTTTCTTT. This translates into CASSSLGLNTEAFF.

The chain employs TRBV4-2 and TRBJ1-1; 7 bases match TRBD1. Per the germline V gene, CDR1 is LGHNA and CDR2 is YNFKEQ. After removal of 2 bases from V and 7 bases from J, the junction contained 13 bases not matched to a gene. The CDR3 is made up of 16 amino acids. The CDR3 reads CASSQNRGPGPVEAFF. The CDR3 DNA sequence: TGTGCCAGCAGCCAAAACAGGGGTCCCGGCCCCGTTGAAGCTTTCTTT.

The rearrangement joins TRBV19 to TRBJ2-7; no clear D gene. V gave up 0 bases and J gave up 6 bases, with 12 bases separating them. Germline CDR1 reads LNHDA; CDR2 reads SQIVND (reference sequence). This CDR3 comprises 14 residues. CDR3 sequence reads: CASSIDHGPSEQYF. In DNA form, the CDR3 reads TGTGCCAGTAGTATAGATCACGGTCCCTCCGAGCAGTACTTC.

This clone appeared a single time. This chain links TRBV10-3 with TRBJ1-4, with TRBD1 matching over 7 bases. Per germline, CDR1 ENHRY and CDR2 SYGVKD. V dropped 10 bases and J dropped 4; count of bases not matched to a gene: 6. The CDR3 has 13 residues. DNA for the CDR3: TGTGCCACTCGGGACAGTGATAATGAAAAACTGTTTTTT. This translates into CATRDSDNEKLFF.

The chain couples TRBV19 to TRBJ2-3; 9 nucleotides align to TRBD1. The V segment lost 5 bases and the J segment 4 bases; nucleotides outside the gene matches: 4. There are 14 residues in the CDR3. Germline CDR1 LNHDA, CDR2 SQIVND (reference sequence). CDR3 DNA sequence: TGTGCCAGTAGTGCCCGGGACAGGGCAGATACGCAGTATTTT. Translated: CASSARDRADTQYF.